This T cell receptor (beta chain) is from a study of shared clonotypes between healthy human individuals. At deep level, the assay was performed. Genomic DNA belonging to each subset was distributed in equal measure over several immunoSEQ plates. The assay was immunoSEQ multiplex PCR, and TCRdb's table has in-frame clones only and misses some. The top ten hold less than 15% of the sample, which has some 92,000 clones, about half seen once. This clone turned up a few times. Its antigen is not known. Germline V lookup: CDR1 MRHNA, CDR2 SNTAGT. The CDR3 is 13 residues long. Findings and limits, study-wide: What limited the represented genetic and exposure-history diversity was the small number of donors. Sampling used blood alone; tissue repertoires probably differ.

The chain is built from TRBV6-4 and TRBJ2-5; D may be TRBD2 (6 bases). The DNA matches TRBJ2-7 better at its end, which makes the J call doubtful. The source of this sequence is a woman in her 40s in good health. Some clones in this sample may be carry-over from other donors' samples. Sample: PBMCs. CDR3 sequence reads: CASSDTPEGEQYF. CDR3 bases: TGTGCCAGCAGTGACACCCCGGAGGGCGAGCAGTACTTC.